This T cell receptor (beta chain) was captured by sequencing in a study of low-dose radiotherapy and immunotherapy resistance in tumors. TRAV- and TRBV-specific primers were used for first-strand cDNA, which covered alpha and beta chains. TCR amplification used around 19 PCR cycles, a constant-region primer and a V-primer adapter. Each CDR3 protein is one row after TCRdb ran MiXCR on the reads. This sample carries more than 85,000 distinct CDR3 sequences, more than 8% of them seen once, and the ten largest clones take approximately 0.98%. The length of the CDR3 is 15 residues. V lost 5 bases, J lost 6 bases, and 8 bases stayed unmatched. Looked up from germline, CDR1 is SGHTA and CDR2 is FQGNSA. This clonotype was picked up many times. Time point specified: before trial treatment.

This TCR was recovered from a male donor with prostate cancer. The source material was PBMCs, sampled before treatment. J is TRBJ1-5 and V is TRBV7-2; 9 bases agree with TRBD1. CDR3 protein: CASSRGGTGIQPQHF. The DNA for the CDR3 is TGTGCCAGCAGCCGGGGTGGGACAGGGATTCAGCCCCAGCATTTT.